This T cell receptor beta chain was found in a study of Graves' ophthalmopathy and Graves' hyperthyroidism. Using RNA transcripts, the TCR beta CDR3 regions were amplified. Second-round multiplex PCR came after a first-round RT-PCR that employed HTBI primers. TCRdb processed the multiplex PCR reads anew with MiXCR; each CDR3 protein has one entry. The sample contains some 370,000 distinct CDR3 sequences, about 15% of which appear only once. In its sample, this clonotype was seen a few times. Where ophthalmopathy was absent within 18 months of follow-up, hyperthyroidism was stable. Other autoimmune diseases, uncontrolled infections, pregnancy or lactation ruled patients out of participation. The CDR3 runs 15 residues. Between the trimmed V and J ends, which lost 0 bases and 2 bases, there was a span of 11 bases. CDR1 is MNHEY and CDR2 is SVGAGI in the germline V gene.

The rearrangement links TRBV6-5 to TRBJ2-7, with unresolved D. This receptor was obtained from an adult woman with stable Graves' hyperthyroidism. The sequencing input was peripheral blood. The CDR3 bases are TGTGCCAGCAGTTACTCGTTCCAGGAAGCCTACGAGCAGTACTTC. Protein sequence: CASSYSFQEAYEQYF.